Presented here are 19 T cell receptor beta chains from one specimen sequenced in a study of blood T cell repertoires in COVID-19. The table came from immunoSEQ multiplex PCR; TCRdb's copy has only in-frame clones and leaves some out. The data contain 200,000 or so clones, 80% of them singletons. Input material: PBMCs or T cells enriched from blood (not recorded which). These receptors were obtained from a woman aged 40-49 years with acute COVID-19.

This rearrangement joins TRBV6-5 to TRBJ1-5; no reliable D call. CDR3 size: 13 residues. In germline, CDR1 is MNHEY, CDR2 SVGAGI. The ends were cut back, 6 bases at V and 3 bases at J, with 9 bases in the middle. The CDR3 region is CASRRDFNQPQHF. CDR3 DNA: TGTGCCAGCAGGAGAGACTTCAATCAGCCCCAGCATTTT.

This chain connects TRBV28 to TRBJ1-1; TRBD1 aligns across 8 bases. The CDR3 is made up of 17 amino acids. In germline, CDR1 is MDHEN, CDR2 SYDVKM. Losses at the gene ends were 6 bases for V and 0 bases for J; bases not matched to a gene: 12. The CDR3 loop is CASSQWTGSHMNTEAFF. In DNA form, the CDR3 reads TGTGCCAGCAGCCAATGGACAGGGAGCCACATGAACACTGAAGCTTTCTTT. The whole variable domain, filled in from reference TRBV28 and TRBJ1-1, reads DVKVTQSSRYLVKRTGEKVFLECVQDMDHENMFWYRQDPGLGLRLIYFSYDVKMKEKGDIPEGYSVSREKKERFSLILESASTNQTSMYLCASSQWTGSHMNTEAFFGQGTRLTVV.

J is TRBJ1-2 and V is TRBV2, with no clear D. V was cut by 6 bases and J by 4 bases, with 12 bases left in between. From germline, CDR1 is SNHLY and CDR2 FYNNEI. The CDR3 totals 13 residues. The DNA for the CDR3 is TGTGCCAGCAGCACATTGGCGGGCTATGGCTACACCTTC. Translated, it gives CASSTLAGYGYTF.

The chain links TRBV28 to TRBJ1-4; D is ambiguous. Per the germline V gene, CDR1 is MDHEN and CDR2 is SYDVKM. This CDR3 is built from 12 residues. V was shortened by 8 bases and J by 4 bases, with 8 bases between the two germline ends. The chain's CDR3 is CASGGHNEKLFF. In DNA form, the CDR3 reads TGTGCCAGCGGAGGCCATAATGAAAAACTGTTTTTT.

The gene calls are TRBV6-5 and TRBJ1-6; a weak D match, TRBD1 (5 bases). The V gene's germline CDR1 is MNHEY and CDR2 SVGAGI. The CDR3 sequence is 15 residues long. V was pared by 4 bases and J by 7 bases, with 14 bases between. As DNA, the CDR3 is TGTGCCAGCAGTTCCTGGGCCAGGGCAAATTCACCCCTCCACTTT. It yields the protein CASSSWARANSPLHF.

V is TRBV21-1 and J is TRBJ1-2; the D call of TRBD1 is as the table states it, not checked on the DNA. TRBV21-1 is given as a pseudogene. The CDR3 is 17 amino acids. As DNA, the CDR3 is TGTGCCAGCAGCGAAGGACAGGGGAAGAAAGGAAACTATGGCTACACCTTC. The encoded protein is CASSEGQGKKGNYGYTF.

The gene calls are TRBV7-2 and TRBJ2-1, with a possible D match to TRBD1 (6 bases). Germline V gene lookup returns CDR1 SGHTA and CDR2 FQGNSA. The CDR3 has 18 residues. The V gene lost 4 bases and the J gene lost 0 bases, with 19 bases spanning the gap. The CDR3 sequence is CASSSQPYGTSSYNEQFF. For the CDR3, the DNA is TGTGCCAGCAGCTCGCAACCATACGGGACAAGCTCCTACAATGAGCAGTTCTTC.

This chain links TRBV30 with TRBJ1-4; TRBD1 is a possible D gene (5 bases). Germline V lookup: CDR1 GTSNPN, CDR2 SVGIG (reference sequence). CDR3 size: 14 residues. V was trimmed by 2 bases and J by 8 bases, leaving 15 bases between them. The CDR3 DNA reads as TGTGCCTGGAGTCCCGGGGGGGTTGGCGAAAAACTGTTTTTT. This translates into CAWSPGGVGEKLFF.

The chain links TRBV28 to TRBJ1-4; 7 nucleotides match TRBD1. J was trimmed by 8 bases and V by 7 bases; bases with no gene match: 13. CDR3 length: 15 residues. Per germline, CDR1 MDHEN and CDR2 SYDVKM. The CDR3, as DNA: TGTGCCAGCACCCTAGTGGCAGGGGGGAAAGAAAAACTGTTTTTT. Its protein product is CASTLVAGGKEKLFF.

Here the CDR3 DNA reads TGTGCCAGCATTAAAACCGGGAGGTTAAAAAGTGGCTACACCTTC. Protein: CASIKTGRLKSGYTF. The chain combines TRBV6-5 with TRBJ1-2; D is unclear. The V and J ends lost 7 bases and 7 bases respectively, with 22 bases between them. This CDR3 is 15 amino acids long. Germline CDR1 is MNHEY and CDR2 is SVGAGI.

Note on this clone: The junction does not match germline at one end; this may be a read error. CDR3 nucleotides: TGTGCCAGCAGCTTAGGGGGGGGACTAGCGGGAACTCCCTCATTC. This gives the protein CASSLGGGLAGTPSF. This rearrangement joins TRBV7-2 to TRBJ2-7; 13 bases line up with TRBD2. In germline, CDR1 is SGHTA, CDR2 FQGNSA. The CDR3 has 15 amino acids.

The genes are TRBV7-7 and TRBJ2-7; TRBD1 is a possible D gene (6 bases). The length of the CDR3 is 13 residues. Germline-derived CDR1 and CDR2 are SSHAT and FNYEAQ (reference sequence). The V end lost 11 bases, the J end lost 3 bases, and 17 bases lay between the germline ends. CDR3 nucleotides: TGTGCCCTGCTGTACCTGGGACACTACGAGCAGTACTTC. Translated: CALLYLGHYEQYF.

This chain links TRBV2 with TRBJ1-6; tentatively, D is TRBD1 (5 bases). The CDR3 length is 18 residues. Between the trimmed V and J ends, which lost 8 bases and 0 bases, there was a span of 20 bases. Germline-derived CDR1 and CDR2 are SNHLY and FYNNEI. This chain's CDR3 is CASAGPNKRSSYNSPLHF. CDR3 DNA: TGTGCCAGCGCGGGGCCGAACAAAAGGAGCTCCTATAATTCACCCCTCCACTTT.

The rearrangement uses TRBV18 and TRBJ2-6; D may be TRBD1 (6 bases). This CDR3 is built from 17 residues. V gave up 1 base and J gave up 0 bases, with 10 bases separating them. Germline lookup yields CDR1 KGHSH and CDR2 LQKENI. The CDR3 loop reads CASSPRQVGSGANVLTF. For the CDR3, the DNA is TGTGCCAGCTCACCACGACAGGTCGGCTCTGGGGCCAACGTCCTGACTTTC.

The V and J genes are TRBV19 and TRBJ1-2; the D gene is possibly TRBD1 (5 bases). The V end lost 6 bases, the J end lost 4 bases, and 12 bases lay between the germline ends. Germline CDR1 is LNHDA and CDR2 is SQIVND (reference sequence). This CDR3 has 13 residues. The CDR3 loop reads CASSRTGFYGYTF. Written as DNA, the CDR3 is TGTGCCAGTAGCCGTACAGGCTTCTATGGCTACACCTTC.

V and J are TRBV5-4 and TRBJ2-1, with 11 nucleotides matching TRBD2. This CDR3 has 14 residues. From germline, CDR1 is SGHNT and CDR2 YYREEE (reference sequence). V was clipped by 4 bases and J by 8 bases; unmatched bases: 5. CDR3 coding DNA: TGTGCCAGCAGCACCACTAGCGGGAGAGATGAGCAGTTCTTC. It codes for CASSTTSGRDEQFF.

On this clone: The sample has other DNA sequences that encode this CDR3 too. The chain combines TRBV7-2 with TRBJ2-7, with D perhaps matching TRBD2 (6 bases). This CDR3 region has 15 residues. Germline V CDR1 and CDR2: SGHTA, FQGNSA. Trimming stripped 3 bases from V and 0 bases from J, with 12 bases between. The CDR3 is CASSFGGYRSYEQYF. DNA of the CDR3: TGTGCCAGCAGCTTTGGAGGGTATCGCTCCTACGAGCAGTACTTC.

This clone was counted between two and nine times. V usage is TRBV29-1 and J usage is TRBJ2-2; 11 bases map to TRBD2. The junction had 2 bases not matched to a gene; V was cut back by 4 bases and J by 4 bases. Looked up from germline, CDR1 is SQVTM and CDR2 is ANQGSEA. This CDR3 has 14 amino acids. CDR3 sequence: CSVGLAGSTGELFF. The CDR3 bases are TGCAGCGTTGGACTAGCGGGAAGCACCGGGGAGCTGTTTTTT.

The V and J genes are TRBV27 and TRBJ1-6; D unclear. CDR3 size: 16 residues. Germline lookup yields CDR1 MNHEY and CDR2 SMNVEV (reference sequence). V was pared by 0 bases and J by 9 bases, with 15 bases between. CDR3 protein: CASSLSSNQAISPLHF. CDR3 bases: TGTGCCAGCAGTTTATCGTCCAACCAGGCGATTTCACCCCTCCACTTT.